These T cell receptor beta chains were read from a single sample in a study of blood T cell repertoires in COVID-19. Assay used: immunoSEQ multiplex PCR; TCRdb lists only in-frame clones, some missing. The sample includes under 200,000 clones, about three quarters of them seen just once. What was sequenced was peripheral blood. These receptors originate from a man in his 60s with acute or convalescent COVID-19. The CDR3 runs from the conserved cysteine through the conserved F or W. The D gene is left open where the match is weak. Not every row has a clone size; where given, it reads once, few, many or a size class.

>TRBJ2-5|TRBV10-2|.|.
CASSSSETQYF
TGCGCCAGCAGTAGCTCAGAGACCCAGTACTTC
>TRBJ2-5|TRBV3-1/TRBV3-2|.|.
CASSQSRGGETQYF
TGTGCCAGCAGCCAATCTCGCGGCGGCGAGACCCAGTACTTC
>TRBJ2-1|TRBV27|TRBD2|once
CASSSLAGGNEQFF
TGTGCCAGCAGTTCCCTAGCGGGGGGCAATGAGCAGTTCTTC
>TRBJ2-7|TRBV3-1/TRBV3-2|TRBD2|.
CASSQVGGGTSVYEQYF
TGTGCCAGCAGCCAAGTGGGAGGGGGGACTAGCGTCTACGAGCAGTACTTC
>TRBJ1-5|TRBV27|TRBD1|few
CASRETGNRDQPQHF
TGTGCCAGCAGAGAGACAGGGAACCGAGATCAGCCCCAGCATTTT
>TRBJ1-3|TRBV2|TRBD1|.
CASSEGQFPGNTIYF
TGTGCCAGCAGTGAGGGACAGTTTCCTGGAAACACCATATATTTT
>TRBJ1-3|TRBV24-1|TRBD1|.
CATSDSGQGSNTIYF
TGTGCCACCAGTGATTCCGGACAGGGATCAAACACCATATATTTT
>TRBJ1-1|TRBV27|TRBD1|.
CASSPAGTANTEAFF
TGTGCCAGCAGTCCCGCCGGGACAGCGAACACTGAAGCTTTCTTT
>TRBJ1-1|TRBV15|.|.
CATSSEAGEAFF
TGTGCCACCAGCAGTGAAGCGGGGGAAGCTTTCTTT
>TRBJ1-2|TRBV4-2|TRBD1|once
CASSPTFTGGDGYTF
TGTGCCAGCAGCCCAACTTTTACAGGGGGCGATGGCTACACCTTC
>TRBJ1-6|TRBV2|.|few
CASRADSYNSPLHF
TGTGCCAGCAGAGCGGACAGCTATAATTCACCCCTCCACTTT
>TRBJ1-1|TRBV28|.|once
CASSSWTDLEAFF
TGTGCCAGCAGTTCCTGGACAGATCTTGAAGCTTTCTTT
>TRBJ2-1|TRBV6-2/TRBV6-3|TRBD2|.
CASSWGGGAYNEQFF
TGTGCCAGCAGTTGGGGCGGGGGGGCATACAATGAGCAGTTCTTC
>TRBJ2-7|TRBV20-1|TRBD1|.
CSASPGQGTREQYF
TGCAGTGCTAGTCCTGGACAGGGGACGCGGGAGCAGTACTTC
>TRBJ2-5|TRBV27|.|.
CASSIELRGTQYF
TGTGCCAGCAGTATTGAACTCCGAGGGACCCAGTACTTC
>TRBJ1-2|TRBV3-1/TRBV3-2|.|.
CASSQVQGFGYTF
TGTGCCAGCAGCCAAGTACAGGGTTTTGGCTACACCTTC
>TRBJ2-2|TRBV7-7|.|.
CASSARSNTGELFF
TGTGCTAGCAGCGCTCGGTCTAACACCGGGGAGCTGTTTTTT
>TRBJ1-1|TRBV29-1|.|few
CSVPGGTEAFF
TGCAGCGTCCCCGGGGGCACTGAAGCTTTCTTT
>TRBJ2-7|TRBV27|TRBD1|.
CASSLGQGAYEQYF
TGTGCCAGCAGTCTAGGACAGGGGGCCTACGAGCAGTACTTC
>TRBJ1-5|TRBV6-5|TRBD1|.
CASSLKPTGGQPQHF
TGTGCCAGCAGTCTTAAACCGACAGGGGGGCAGCCCCAGCATTTT
>TRBJ2-1|TRBV29-1|.|.
CSVVGGSYNEQFF
TGCAGCGTTGTCGGGGGCTCCTACAATGAGCAGTTCTTC
>TRBJ1-1|TRBV3-1/TRBV3-2|.|.
CASSQEYKGSGDWTNTEAFF
TGTGCCAGCAGCCAAGAGTACAAGGGCAGCGGAGATTGGACGAACACTGAAGCTTTCTTT
>TRBJ1-1|TRBV2|.|.
CASSEVRGNTEAFF
TGTGCCAGCAGTGAGGTTCGGGGGAACACTGAAGCTTTCTTT
>TRBJ2-5|TRBV24-1|TRBD1|.
CATSDPGQPKETQYF
TGTGCCACCAGTGATCCGGGACAGCCCAAGGAGACCCAGTACTTC
>TRBJ2-3|TRBV19|.|.
CASSAGQDTQYF
TGTGCCAGTAGTGCGGGACAGGATACGCAGTATTTT
>TRBJ2-6|TRBV9|.|.
CASSGVTRQAISSGANVLTF
TGTGCCAGCAGCGGAGTAACCCGACAGGCGATAAGCTCTGGGGCCAACGTCCTGACTTTC
>TRBJ1-4|TRBV18|.|.
CASSPGATNEKLFF
TGTGCCAGCTCACCAGGAGCAACTAATGAAAAACTGTTTTTT
>TRBJ2-7|TRBV11-2|.|.
CASSSTLAYEQYF
TGTGCCAGCAGCTCCACACTAGCCTACGAGCAGTACTTC
>TRBJ1-4|TRBV18|TRBD1|.
CASSGQGNEKLFF
TGTGCCAGCTCGGGACAGGGTAATGAAAAACTGTTTTTT
>TRBJ2-3|TRBV3-1/TRBV3-2|TRBD1|.
CASSQFGGTGGRDTQYF
TGTGCCAGCAGCCAGTTTGGGGGGACAGGGGGCCGGGATACGCAGTATTTT
>TRBJ1-5|TRBV2|.|once
CASREGANSEPQHF
TGTGCCAGCAGGGAAGGGGCGAATAGTGAGCCCCAGCATTTT
>TRBJ1-1|TRBV7-2|.|.
CASSLARGREAFF
TGTGCCAGCAGCTTAGCCAGGGGTCGTGAAGCTTTCTTT
>TRBJ1-2|TRBV19|.|.
CASSIDSYGYTF
TGTGCCAGTAGTATTGACAGCTATGGCTACACCTTC
>TRBJ2-1|TRBV7-3|.|.
CASSLGGEQFF
TGTGCCAGCAGCTTAGGAGGAGAGCAGTTCTTC
>TRBJ2-1|TRBV9|TRBD2|.
CASSDRTSGGAKDNEQFF
TGTGCCAGCAGCGACCGGACTAGCGGGGGGGCTAAGGACAATGAGCAGTTCTTC
>TRBJ1-1|TRBV6-2/TRBV6-3|TRBD1|.
CASSYSRAGGKTEAFF
TGTGCCAGCAGTTACTCGAGGGCAGGGGGCAAGACTGAAGCTTTCTTT
>TRBJ1-2|TRBV30|.|.
CAWSVRVSTTNYGYTF
TGTGCCTGGAGTGTACGAGTTAGCACCACGAACTATGGCTACACCTTC